A selection of T cell receptor beta chains follows, all from one sample in a study of blood T cell repertoires in COVID-19. Assay: immunoSEQ multiplex PCR; the TCRdb copy retains only in-frame clones and omits some. The sample shows 200,000 to 250,000 clones, 80% of them seen only once. Sample: PBMCs or T cells enriched from blood (not recorded which). These receptors all come from a middle-aged woman with acute COVID-19. Both conserved end residues are part of each CDR3. D genes are given only for firm matches. Not every row has a clone size; where given, it reads once, few, many or a size class.

clone_size: once
d_call: TRBD1
j_call: TRBJ1-6
v_call: TRBV25-1
cdr3_nt: TGTGCCAGCAGTGTGACAGGGAACAATTCACCCCTCCACTTT
cdr3_aa: CASSVTGNNSPLHF

clone_size: NA
d_call: NA
j_call: TRBJ1-1
v_call: TRBV30
cdr3_nt: TGTGCCGGCGGAGGGGGGCCCACTGAAGCTTTCTTT
cdr3_aa: CAGGGGPTEAFF

clone_size: NA
d_call: NA
j_call: TRBJ1-1
v_call: TRBV21-1
cdr3_nt: TGTGCCACAACGGGCACTGAAGCTTTCTTT
cdr3_aa: CATTGTEAFF

clone_size: NA
d_call: NA
j_call: TRBJ2-4
v_call: TRBV30
cdr3_nt: TGTGCCTGGAGCGAATTCGGTTTTCAGGGTAGAAACATTCAGTACTTC
cdr3_aa: CAWSEFGFQGRNIQYF

clone_size: NA
d_call: TRBD1
j_call: TRBJ1-1
v_call: TRBV6-2/TRBV6-3
cdr3_nt: TGTGCCAGCAGTTACCCACCGCCGGGACAGGGGAACACTGAAGCTTTCTTT
cdr3_aa: CASSYPPPGQGNTEAFF

clone_size: NA
d_call: TRBD2
j_call: TRBJ2-7
v_call: TRBV6-5
cdr3_nt: TGTGCCAGCAGCCGCGGGGGGGAGGAGCAGTACTTC
cdr3_aa: CASSRGGEEQYF

clone_size: NA
d_call: NA
j_call: TRBJ1-5
v_call: TRBV4-1
cdr3_nt: TGCGCCAGCAGCCAAGAGGCAGGGATCGGGCCCCAGCATTTT
cdr3_aa: CASSQEAGIGPQHF

clone_size: NA
d_call: NA
j_call: TRBJ1-4
v_call: TRBV5-6
cdr3_nt: TGTGCCAGCAGCCCGGGAGCCGGTCCTCAGGAAAAACTGTTTTTT
cdr3_aa: CASSPGAGPQEKLFF

clone_size: once
d_call: TRBD1
j_call: TRBJ2-3
v_call: TRBV9
cdr3_nt: TGTGCCAGCAGCGAGTGGACAGGGGATGAGACAGATACGCAGTATTTT
cdr3_aa: CASSEWTGDETDTQYF

clone_size: NA
d_call: NA
j_call: TRBJ2-3
v_call: TRBV10-1
cdr3_nt: TGCGCCAGCAGTGAGTTTCAGTTGTGGGCCACAGATACGCAGTATTTT
cdr3_aa: CASSEFQLWATDTQYF

clone_size: once
d_call: NA
j_call: TRBJ2-3
v_call: TRBV12-3/TRBV12-4
cdr3_nt: TGTGCCAGCAGTCCCCGCCGCACATATACGCAGTATTTT
cdr3_aa: CASSPRRTYTQYF

clone_size: few
d_call: TRBD2
j_call: TRBJ2-3
v_call: TRBV28
cdr3_nt: TGTGCCAGCAGTTCCCCCGGGACTATGTACCCAGATACGCAGTATTTT
cdr3_aa: CASSSPGTMYPDTQYF

clone_size: NA
d_call: TRBD1
j_call: TRBJ2-5
v_call: TRBV6-5
cdr3_nt: TGTGCCAGCAGGATGGGACAGGGGCGTCCAGAGACCCAGTACTTC
cdr3_aa: CASRMGQGRPETQYF

clone_size: few
d_call: TRBD1
j_call: TRBJ1-5
v_call: TRBV6-2/TRBV6-3
cdr3_nt: TGTGCCAGCAGTTATTTCAGAGGGGGCAGGCAGCCCCAGCATTTT
cdr3_aa: CASSYFRGGRQPQHF

clone_size: NA
d_call: NA
j_call: TRBJ1-1
v_call: TRBV11-2
cdr3_nt: TGTGCCAGCAGATTCTACGCGGGCACTGAAGCTTTCTTT
cdr3_aa: CASRFYAGTEAFF

clone_size: NA
d_call: NA
j_call: TRBJ2-7
v_call: TRBV9
cdr3_nt: TGTGCCAGCAGCGGGACATCAACCTCCTACGAGCAGTACTTC
cdr3_aa: CASSGTSTSYEQYF

clone_size: few
d_call: NA
j_call: TRBJ1-5
v_call: TRBV30
cdr3_nt: TGTGCCTGGAGCGCCTCCCAGGGCCAGCCCCAGCATTTT
cdr3_aa: CAWSASQGQPQHF

clone_size: NA
d_call: NA
j_call: TRBJ1-4
v_call: TRBV11-2
cdr3_nt: TGTGCCAGCAGCTCCAGATCAAGGGGCCGCGATGAAAAACTGTTTTTT
cdr3_aa: CASSSRSRGRDEKLFF

clone_size: NA
d_call: TRBD2
j_call: TRBJ2-3
v_call: TRBV5-1
cdr3_nt: TGCGCCAGCAGCCCAGCGGGGGGCACAGATACGCAGTATTTT
cdr3_aa: CASSPAGGTDTQYF

clone_size: NA
d_call: TRBD1
j_call: TRBJ2-3
v_call: TRBV18
cdr3_nt: TGTGCCAGCGGCCGGGACAGGAGCACAGATACGCAGTATTTT
cdr3_aa: CASGRDRSTDTQYF

clone_size: NA
d_call: NA
j_call: TRBJ1-2
v_call: TRBV4-1
cdr3_nt: TGCGCCAGCAGCCAAGCCCAACAGGCGATCTATGGCTACACCTTC
cdr3_aa: CASSQAQQAIYGYTF

clone_size: NA
d_call: NA
j_call: TRBJ2-3
v_call: TRBV5-4
cdr3_nt: TGTGCCAGCAGCTTGAAGGGGTGGGGGGTAGCAGATACGCAGTATTTT
cdr3_aa: CASSLKGWGVADTQYF

clone_size: NA
d_call: NA
j_call: TRBJ1-1
v_call: TRBV9
cdr3_nt: TGTGCCAGCAGCGGGACAGTGAACACTGAAGCTTTCTTT
cdr3_aa: CASSGTVNTEAFF

clone_size: NA
d_call: TRBD1
j_call: TRBJ2-7
v_call: TRBV6-5
cdr3_nt: TGTGCCAGCAGTTCGACAGGGGGCAATTCCTACGAGCAGTACTTC
cdr3_aa: CASSSTGGNSYEQYF

clone_size: NA
d_call: TRBD2
j_call: TRBJ2-2
v_call: TRBV5-4
cdr3_nt: TGTGCCAGCAGCCCCCTAGCGGGGGACACCGGGGAGCTGTTTTTT
cdr3_aa: CASSPLAGDTGELFF

clone_size: NA
d_call: TRBD1
j_call: TRBJ1-1
v_call: TRBV7-2
cdr3_nt: TGTGCCAGCAGCCCCGGACAGGGAATGAACACTGAAGCTTTCTTT
cdr3_aa: CASSPGQGMNTEAFF

clone_size: NA
d_call: TRBD1
j_call: TRBJ1-1
v_call: TRBV30
cdr3_nt: TGTGCCTGGAGTGTCGGACAGGGACGTAAGAACACTGAAGCTTTCTTT
cdr3_aa: CAWSVGQGRKNTEAFF

clone_size: NA
d_call: NA
j_call: TRBJ1-4
v_call: TRBV4-3
cdr3_nt: TGCGCCAGCAGCCGGATGACAGTTGCGAGACGGCCAGAAAAACTGTTTTTT
cdr3_aa: CASSRMTVARRPEKLFF

clone_size: NA
d_call: NA
j_call: TRBJ2-3
v_call: TRBV28
cdr3_nt: TGTGCCAGCAGTGGTGCGTGGGGGCTCACAGATACGCAGTATTTT
cdr3_aa: CASSGAWGLTDTQYF

clone_size: NA
d_call: TRBD1
j_call: TRBJ2-7
v_call: TRBV6-2/TRBV6-3
cdr3_nt: TGTGCCAGCAGTCCGGACAGGTTCTACGAGCAGTACTTC
cdr3_aa: CASSPDRFYEQYF